This T cell receptor beta chain was profiled in a study of PD-1 blockade in mismatch repair-deficient tumors. In the study overall: Patients had roughly twelve mismatch repair-deficient cancer types, all previously treated and progressing.

This clone was recorded a few times. Its matching antigen is unknown. The length of the CDR3 is 12 residues. In germline, CDR1 is GTSNPN, CDR2 SVGIG (reference sequence). V was cut by 0 bases and J by 1 base, with 4 bases left in between. This sample's time point: 10-day in vitro stimulation with candidate neoantigen peptide 4. Each of seven ELISpot-reactive candidate peptides was used for 10-day stimulation. The repertoire was sequenced with immunoSEQ multiplex PCR; TCRdb's copy has only in-frame clones and lacks some. The sample includes about 14,000 clones, about 85% of them seen just once. V gene TRBV30 combines with J gene TRBJ2-7, with D unclear. The source of this sequence is an adult with mismatch repair-deficient cancer. The input for sequencing was cells cultured in vitro, taken from a patient treated with pembrolizumab. The CDR3 sequence: CAWSVQSYEQYF. CDR3 coding DNA: TGTGCCTGGAGTGTTCAATCCTACGAGCAGTACTTC.